This T cell receptor beta chain came from a study of T cells after yellow fever vaccination. Study at large: SMART-Seq v4 Ultra Low Input handled preparation of low-cell-number fractions.

Making TCR cDNA involved 5'RACE template switching, which added UMIs and a universal primer site. TCRdb itself ran the 5' RACE reads through MiXCR, one entry per CDR3 protein. The repertoire consists of 620,000 or so distinct CDR3 sequences, with around a sixth occurring once and the leading ten covering roughly 17%. V gave up 2 bases and J gave up 7 bases, with 12 bases separating them. CDR1 and CDR2 from the germline V gene are MGHRA and YSYEKL. There are 14 residues in the CDR3. Overall study findings and caveats: It was a weaker secondary response, yet one that peaked faster, at day 5 versus 15. The bulk population could contribute abundant contaminating clonotypes to FACS-sorted repertoires.

On this clonotype: What it recognizes is unknown.

The TCR originated in a man younger than 35 who received the YFV17D yellow fever vaccine. V usage is TRBV4-1 and J usage is TRBJ1-5; a possible D gene is TRBD1 (5 bases). Specimen: PBMCs, collected about 5 days after the first yellow fever vaccination. CDR3 bases: TGCGCCAGCAGCCAACAGGGTAGGGACCAGCCCCAGCATTTT. This encodes CASSQQGRDQPQHF.